This T cell receptor beta chain was sequenced for a study of T cell responses to AZD1222 COVID-19 vaccine. Study-wide results and limits: Only a handful of AZD1222 recipients, six or seven in all, had baseline seropositivity. Following two doses of AZD1222, Spike-specific TCR breadth and depth rose. Every sample of the repertoires postdated the peak T cell response. Most donors were white British, females outnumbered males, and clonal diversity was possibly underestimated.

As for this clone: Its target is not known.

Clones were sequenced by immunoSEQ multiplex PCR, and TCRdb holds only the in-frame ones, with some missing. The table has about 53,000 clones, roughly 84% seen once; the top ten hold around 27%. V shed 4 bases, J shed 10 bases, and the junction held 12 bases outside the gene matches. The germline V gene encodes CDR1 SGHDN and CDR2 FVKESK. The CDR3 runs to 14 residues. The clonotype comes from an adult in good health. Material: peripheral blood, obtained on day 0 of AZD1222 vaccination. The gene calls are TRBV14 and TRBJ1-1; 7 positions match TRBD1. The CDR3 spells CASSPPTGMGGAFF. CDR3 coding DNA: TGTGCCAGCAGCCCCCCGACAGGGATGGGGGGAGCTTTCTTT.